This T cell receptor beta chain was identified during a study of blood T cell repertoires in COVID-19 (dated by TCRdb to the early 2020s). About the full investigation: Collaborator samples came from the United States, Italy and Spain and covered acute and convalescent phases of COVID-19. The repertoires were released in a freely available public database intended as a resource for research on the immune response to SARS-CoV-2. Sample metadata almost always included a de-identified subject ID, COVID-19 status, age in years and sex. The samples were drawn from two sources: the first 160 participants of the ongoing ImmuneRACE study, and fewer than 1,500 subjects contributed by 6 global collaborators. Where HLA class I and class II types were available, the types were taken from metadata supplied by the sample provider, not from assay-based typing. The material from the prospective study consisted of cDNA or gDNA derived from T cells, B-cell-depleted T cells, or PBMCs. The dataset comprised deeply sampled blood TCRbeta repertoires from subjects exposed to, actively infected with, or recovered from COVID-19. On the study overall, not on this receptor specifically: How much clinical and demographic metadata was included differed by source and by participant, and the metadata was provided uncurated.

Trimming takes 4 bases from V and 0 bases from J, and the germline ends sit 11 bases apart. Measured from the cysteine to the phenylalanine, the CDR3 is 14 residues long. Here the CDR3 DNA is all that survives: 42 bases in frame from base 1. According to the germline V gene, CDR1 reads SGDLS and CDR2 reads YYNGEE. Enrolling through a virtual design, the prospective study's participants ranged in age from about 18 to 100 years and lived across some 23 United States geographic areas. Cohort assignment in the prospective study relied on participant-reported clinical history from a screening survey and a study questionnaire. For ImmuneRACE Cohort 3, a participant was defined as recovered based on two consecutive negative NP/OP PCR tests, clearance by a healthcare professional, or resolution of symptoms. Mobile phlebotomists in the prospective study collected whole blood, serum and a nasopharyngeal or oropharyngeal swab from every participant. Additional blood draws and questionnaires over a 2-month period could optionally be provided by prospective study participants. Before DNA extraction, blood samples from the prospective study were shipped at room temperature or frozen.

With respect to this clone: Its cognate antigen has yet to be identified. No base quality information exists; no much larger clone differs at one position. The sample holds other DNA sequences that translate to the same CDR3.

TCRbeta CDR3 regions were amplified from genomic DNA using the immunoSEQ Assay, a bias-controlled multiplex PCR. Per the source publication's procedure: The number of nucleated cells in each sample was estimated from the amplification of reference gene primers within the assay. To quantify the absolute abundance of each unique TCRbeta CDR3 rearrangement, sequence reads were collapsed and filtered. Productive Simpson clonality was computed per sample as the square root of Simpson's diversity index over productive rearrangements. The source is immuneACCESS, and TCRdb retained only in-frame sequences with V and J called. Part of the clones is not carried over; for the studies checked, unresolved V genes explain less than half of this, and the remainder is unexplained. That table furnishes V, J and clone size, whereas the DNA furnished D and trimming. This sample is represented by around 330,000 clones; over 85% of them were singletons. Roughly 2.6% of the sample comes from the top ten.

This receptor was obtained from a man in his 60s who had recovered from COVID-19. The sequence is built from TRBV9 and TRBJ2-7, with TRBD2 as a weak D call on 5 bases. Sample: PBMCs or T cells enriched from blood (not recorded which). The CDR3 in this case is CASSRSGSSYEQYF. The DNA sequence is given as TGTGCCAGCAGCCGGTCGGGGAGCTCCTACGAGCAGTACTTC.